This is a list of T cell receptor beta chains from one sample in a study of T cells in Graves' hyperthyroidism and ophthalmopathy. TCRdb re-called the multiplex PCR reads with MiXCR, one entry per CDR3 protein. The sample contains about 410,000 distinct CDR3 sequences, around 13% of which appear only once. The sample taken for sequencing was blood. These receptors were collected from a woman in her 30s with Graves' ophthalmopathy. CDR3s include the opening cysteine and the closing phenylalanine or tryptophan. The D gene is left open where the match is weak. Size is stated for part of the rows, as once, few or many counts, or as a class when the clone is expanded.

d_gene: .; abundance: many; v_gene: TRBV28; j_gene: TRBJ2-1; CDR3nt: TGTGCCAGCAGTTTGCCCACCGGGGGATATGAGCAGTTCTTC; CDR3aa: CASSLPTGGYEQFF
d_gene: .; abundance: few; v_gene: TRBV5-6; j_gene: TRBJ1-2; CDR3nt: TGTGCCAGCAGCTTGGTATGGGATGGCTACACCTTC; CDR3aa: CASSLVWDGYTF
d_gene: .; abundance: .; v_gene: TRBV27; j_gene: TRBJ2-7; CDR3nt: TGTGCCAGCAGAACGAGGGGGGTGACTTCCTACGAGCAGTACTTC; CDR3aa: CASRTRGVTSYEQYF
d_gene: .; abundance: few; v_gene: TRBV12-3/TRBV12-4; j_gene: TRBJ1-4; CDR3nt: TGTGCCAGCAGTTTAGAATCTGGGATGAGGGAAAAACTGTTTTTT; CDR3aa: CASSLESGMREKLFF
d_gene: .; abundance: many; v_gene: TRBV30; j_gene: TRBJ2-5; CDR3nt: TGTGCCTGGAGTGTACTTATGGCCCGGGAGACCCAGTACTTC; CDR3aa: CAWSVLMARETQYF
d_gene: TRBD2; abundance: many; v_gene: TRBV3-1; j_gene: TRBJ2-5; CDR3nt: TGTGCCAGCAGCCTCCTTACCCTAGCGGGGGGTGGTGTATGGAAGACCCAGTACTTC; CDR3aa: CASSLLTLAGGGVWKTQYF
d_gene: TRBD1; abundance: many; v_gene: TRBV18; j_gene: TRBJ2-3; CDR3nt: TGTGCCAGCTCGATCTTTGGGACAGAACCTGCTCATACGCAGTATTTT; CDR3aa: CASSIFGTEPAHTQYF
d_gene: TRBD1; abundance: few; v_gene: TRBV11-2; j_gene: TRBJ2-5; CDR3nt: TGTGCCAATAAGGGACAGGACCAAGAGACCCAGTACTTC; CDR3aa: CANKGQDQETQYF
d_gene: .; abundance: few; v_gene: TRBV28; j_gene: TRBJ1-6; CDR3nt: TGTGCCAGCAGTCTGAGGACCGACAGCCTTAATTCACCCCTCCACTTT; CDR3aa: CASSLRTDSLNSPLHF
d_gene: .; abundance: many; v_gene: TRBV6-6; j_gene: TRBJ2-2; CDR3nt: TGTGCCAGCAGTTACATGGGTAGCGGAGCAGGGGAGCTGTTTTTT; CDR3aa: CASSYMGSGAGELFF
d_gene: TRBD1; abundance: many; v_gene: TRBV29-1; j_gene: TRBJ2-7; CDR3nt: TGCAGCGTTGAAGTAGAGGACAGGCCGACCTACGAGCAGTACTTC; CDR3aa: CSVEVEDRPTYEQYF
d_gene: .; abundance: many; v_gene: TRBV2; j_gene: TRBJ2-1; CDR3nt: TGTGCCAGGCAGGGGGGCACAATCGTAGATGAGCAGTTCTTC; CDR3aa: CARQGGTIVDEQFF
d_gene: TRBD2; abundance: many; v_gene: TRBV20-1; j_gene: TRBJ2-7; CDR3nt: TGCAGTGCTACCGACTCTAGCGGGGGGAGCTCCTACGAGCAGTACTTC; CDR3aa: CSATDSSGGSSYEQYF
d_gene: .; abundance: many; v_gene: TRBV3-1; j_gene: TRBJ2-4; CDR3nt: TGTGCCAGCAGCCAAGCTAGGGGAAGGGACATTCAGTACTTC; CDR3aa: CASSQARGRDIQYF
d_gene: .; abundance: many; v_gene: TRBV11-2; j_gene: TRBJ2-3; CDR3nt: TGTGCCAGCAGCTCGTCCCCCGCCACAGATACGCAGTATTTT; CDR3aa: CASSSSPATDTQYF
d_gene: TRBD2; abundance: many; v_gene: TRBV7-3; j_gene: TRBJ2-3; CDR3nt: TGTGCCAGCAGCCAAGGACTAGCGGGGGCTACGCAGTATTTT; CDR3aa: CASSQGLAGATQYF
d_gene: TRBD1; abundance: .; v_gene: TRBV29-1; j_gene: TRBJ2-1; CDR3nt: TGCAGCGTCCAGACAGGGGCCGATAATGAGCAGTTCTTC; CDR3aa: CSVQTGADNEQFF
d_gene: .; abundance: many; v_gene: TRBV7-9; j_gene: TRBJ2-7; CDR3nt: TGTGCCAGCAGCTTAGCCGGGGCAGGCCGTGGCGAGCAGTACTTC; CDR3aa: CASSLAGAGRGEQYF
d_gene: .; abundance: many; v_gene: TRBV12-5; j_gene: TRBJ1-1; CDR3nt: TGTGCTAGTGGTTTTGGGGGAGAAGCTTTCTTT; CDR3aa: CASGFGGEAFF
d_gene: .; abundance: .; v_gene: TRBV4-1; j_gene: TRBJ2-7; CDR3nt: TGCGCCAGCAGCCACCCGGCCCGGGAGCAGTACTTC; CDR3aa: CASSHPAREQYF
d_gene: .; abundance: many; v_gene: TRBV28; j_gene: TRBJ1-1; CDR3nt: TGTGCCAGCAGTTCCTTGGGGAGCGGTAAGGGTGAAGCTTTCTTT; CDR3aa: CASSSLGSGKGEAFF
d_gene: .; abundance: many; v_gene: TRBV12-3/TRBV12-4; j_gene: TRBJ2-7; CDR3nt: TGTGCCAGCAGTCCTCGAGGTCCCCTCTACGAGCAGTACTTC; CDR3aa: CASSPRGPLYEQYF
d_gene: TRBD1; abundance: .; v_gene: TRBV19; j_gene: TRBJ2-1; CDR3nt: TGTGCCAGTAGTACGAGAAAAACAGGGGGCCCCTACAGTGAGCAGTTCTTC; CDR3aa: CASSTRKTGGPYSEQFF
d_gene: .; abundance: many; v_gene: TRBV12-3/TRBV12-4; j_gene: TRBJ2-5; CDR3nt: TGTGCCAGCAGTAAAGGGGCAGGGCAAGAGACCCAGTACTTC; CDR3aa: CASSKGAGQETQYF
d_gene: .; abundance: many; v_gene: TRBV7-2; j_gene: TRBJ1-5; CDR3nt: TGTGCCAGCAGCTCAGGGGTTTTCGGTATTGGTCAGCCCCAGCATTTT; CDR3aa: CASSSGVFGIGQPQHF
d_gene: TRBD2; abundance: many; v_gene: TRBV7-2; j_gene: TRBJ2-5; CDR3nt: TGTGCCAGCAGCTTAGTCTCCAGCGGGGCTCAAGAGACCCAGTACTTC; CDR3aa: CASSLVSSGAQETQYF
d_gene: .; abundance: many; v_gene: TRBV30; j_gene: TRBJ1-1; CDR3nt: TGTGCCTGGAGTAAGGGCAGGGGAGGGAACACTGAAGCTTTCTTT; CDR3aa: CAWSKGRGGNTEAFF
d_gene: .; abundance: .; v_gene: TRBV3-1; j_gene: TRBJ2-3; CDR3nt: TGTGCCAGCAGCCAAGTTGGGGGCTTGTCCACAGATACGCAGTATTTT; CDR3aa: CASSQVGGLSTDTQYF
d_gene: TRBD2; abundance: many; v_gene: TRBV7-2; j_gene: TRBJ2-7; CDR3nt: TGTGCCAGCAGCTTCCTGGGTAGCGGGGGGGCCTCCTACGAGCAGTACTTC; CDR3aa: CASSFLGSGGASYEQYF
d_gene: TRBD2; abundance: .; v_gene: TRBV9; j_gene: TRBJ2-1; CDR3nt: TGTGCCAGCAGCGTAGGACCCGCTAGCGGGGGTTACAATGAGCAGTTCTTC; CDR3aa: CASSVGPASGGYNEQFF
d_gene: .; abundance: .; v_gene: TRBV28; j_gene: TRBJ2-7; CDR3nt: TGTGCCAGCAGTTTCGGTTCGGGACACTACGAGCAGTACTTC; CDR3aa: CASSFGSGHYEQYF
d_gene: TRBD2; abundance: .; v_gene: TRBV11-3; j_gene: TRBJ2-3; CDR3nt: TGTGCCAGCAGTGGGGGGGGAAGCACAGATACGCAGTATTTT; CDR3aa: CASSGGGSTDTQYF
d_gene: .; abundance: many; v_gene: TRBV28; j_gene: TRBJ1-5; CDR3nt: TGTGCCAGCAGACCCACTTACCCCAATCAGCCCCAGCATTTT; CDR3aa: CASRPTYPNQPQHF
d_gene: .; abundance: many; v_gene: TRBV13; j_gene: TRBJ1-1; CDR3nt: TGTGCCAGCAGCAACCGGGACAAGAACACTGAAGCTTTCTTT; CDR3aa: CASSNRDKNTEAFF
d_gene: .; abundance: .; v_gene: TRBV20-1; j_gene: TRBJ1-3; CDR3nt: TGCAGTGTCATTGATACAGGGATCTCTGGAAACACCATATATTTT; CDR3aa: CSVIDTGISGNTIYF
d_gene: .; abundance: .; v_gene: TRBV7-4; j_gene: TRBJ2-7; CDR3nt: TGTGCCAGCAGCCAGGGGGACTACCATTACGAGCAGTACTTC; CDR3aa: CASSQGDYHYEQYF
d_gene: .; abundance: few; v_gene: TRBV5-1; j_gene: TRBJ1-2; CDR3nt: TGCGCCAGCAGCTTGTATCGACGGTATGGCTACACCTTC; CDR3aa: CASSLYRRYGYTF
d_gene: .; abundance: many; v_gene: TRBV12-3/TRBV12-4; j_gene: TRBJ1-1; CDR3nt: TGTGCCAGTGAAAGGGTTGAAGCTTTCTTT; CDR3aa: CASERVEAFF
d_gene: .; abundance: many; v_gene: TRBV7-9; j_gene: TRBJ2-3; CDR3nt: TGTGCCAGCAGCGTTCAGGGAAGAGGCACAGATACGCAGTATTTT; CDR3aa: CASSVQGRGTDTQYF
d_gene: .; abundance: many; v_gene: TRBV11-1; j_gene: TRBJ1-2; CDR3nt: TGTGCCAGCAGCGGACGTCCTCTTAACTATGGCTACACCTTC; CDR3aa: CASSGRPLNYGYTF
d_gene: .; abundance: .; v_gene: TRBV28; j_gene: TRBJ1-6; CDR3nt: TGTGCCAGCAGTTTATTCTCCGGTCCGAGCTCCTATAATTCACCCCTCCACTTT; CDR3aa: CASSLFSGPSSYNSPLHF
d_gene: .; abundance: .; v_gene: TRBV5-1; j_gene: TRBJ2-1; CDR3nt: TGCGCCAGCAGCTTGGACGGATTATCCTACAATGAGCAGTTCTTC; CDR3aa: CASSLDGLSYNEQFF
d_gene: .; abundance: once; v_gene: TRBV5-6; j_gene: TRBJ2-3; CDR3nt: TGTGCCAGCAGCTTTCGGTTGGGCAGAGAAGTTTCAGATACGCAGTATTTT; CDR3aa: CASSFRLGREVSDTQYF